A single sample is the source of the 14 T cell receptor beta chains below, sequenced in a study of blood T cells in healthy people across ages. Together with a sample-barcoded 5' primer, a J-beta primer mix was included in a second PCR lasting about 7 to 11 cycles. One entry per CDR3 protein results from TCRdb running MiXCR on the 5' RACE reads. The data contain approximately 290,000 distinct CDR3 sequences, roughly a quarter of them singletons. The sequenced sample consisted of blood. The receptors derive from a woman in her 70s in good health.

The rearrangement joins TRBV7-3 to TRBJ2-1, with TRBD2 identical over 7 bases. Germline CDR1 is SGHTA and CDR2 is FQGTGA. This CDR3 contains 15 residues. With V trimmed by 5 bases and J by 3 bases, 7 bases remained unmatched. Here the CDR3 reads CASSKGASGYNEQFF. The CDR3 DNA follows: TGTGCCAGCAGCAAAGGGGCTAGCGGCTACAATGAGCAGTTCTTC.

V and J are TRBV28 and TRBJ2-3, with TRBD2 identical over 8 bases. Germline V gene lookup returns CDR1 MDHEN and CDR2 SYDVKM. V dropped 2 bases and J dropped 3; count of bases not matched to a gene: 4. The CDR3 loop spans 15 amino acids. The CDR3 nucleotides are TGTGCCAGCAGTTTACTAGCGGGCCTGACAGATACGCAGTATTTT. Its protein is CASSLLAGLTDTQYF. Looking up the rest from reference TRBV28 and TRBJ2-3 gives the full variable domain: DVKVTQSSRYLVKRTGEKVFLECVQDMDHENMFWYRQDPGLGLRLIYFSYDVKMKEKGDIPEGYSVSREKKERFSLILESASTNQTSMYLCASSLLAGLTDTQYFGPGTRLTVL.

Here the CDR3 DNA reads TGCAGTGCGCCACCTTGGGGGAATGAGCAGTTCTTC. It specifies CSAPPWGNEQFF. The V call is TRBV20-1, the J call TRBJ2-1, with D perhaps given as TRBD1 or TRBD2 (5 bases each). CDR1 and CDR2 (germline): DFQATT, SNEGSKA (reference sequence). The CDR3 is 12 amino acids. V lost 6 bases to trimming and J lost 7 bases, with 13 bases between them.

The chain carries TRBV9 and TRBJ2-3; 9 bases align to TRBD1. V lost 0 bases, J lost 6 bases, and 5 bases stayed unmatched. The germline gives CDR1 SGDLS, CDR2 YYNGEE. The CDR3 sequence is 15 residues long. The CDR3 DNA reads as TGTGCCAGCAGCGTAGTGGGACAGGGTTTCGATACGCAGTATTTT. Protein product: CASSVVGQGFDTQYF. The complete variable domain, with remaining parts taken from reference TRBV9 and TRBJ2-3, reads DSGVTQTPKHLITATGQRVTLRCSPRSGDLSVYWYQQSLDQGLQFLIQYYNGEERAKGNILERFSAQQFPDLHSELNLSSLELGDSALYFCASSVVGQGFDTQYFGPGTRLTVL.

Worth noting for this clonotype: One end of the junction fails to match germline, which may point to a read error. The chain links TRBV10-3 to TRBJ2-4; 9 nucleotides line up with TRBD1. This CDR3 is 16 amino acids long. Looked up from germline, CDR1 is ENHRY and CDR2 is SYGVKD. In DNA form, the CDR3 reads TGTGCCATCAGTGAGTCTGAGGGGACAGGGCTAGACATTCGGTACTTC. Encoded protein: CAISESEGTGLDIRYF.

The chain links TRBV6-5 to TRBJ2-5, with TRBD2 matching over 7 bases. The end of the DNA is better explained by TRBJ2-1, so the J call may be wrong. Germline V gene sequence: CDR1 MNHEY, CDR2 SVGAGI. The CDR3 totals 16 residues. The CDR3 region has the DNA TGTGCCAGCAGTTACTCAGGACTAGGCGGCAAAAATGAGCAGTTCTTC. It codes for CASSYSGLGGKNEQFF.

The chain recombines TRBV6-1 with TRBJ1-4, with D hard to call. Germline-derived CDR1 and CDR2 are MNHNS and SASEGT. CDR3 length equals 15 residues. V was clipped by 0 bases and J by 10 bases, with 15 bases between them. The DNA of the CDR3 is TGTGCCAGCAGTGAAGCGCAGTCAGGATCCCGAAAACTGTTTTTT. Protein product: CASSEAQSGSRKLFF.

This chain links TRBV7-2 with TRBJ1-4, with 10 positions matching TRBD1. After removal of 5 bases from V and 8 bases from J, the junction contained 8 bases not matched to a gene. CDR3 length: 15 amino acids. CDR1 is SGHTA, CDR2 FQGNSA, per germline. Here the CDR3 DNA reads TGTGCCAGCAGCGCCCGGACAGGGGGTCTCGAAAAACTGTTTTTT. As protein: CASSARTGGLEKLFF. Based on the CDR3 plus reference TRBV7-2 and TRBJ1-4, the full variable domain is GAGVSQSPSNKVTEKGKDVELRCDPISGHTALYWYRQSLGQGLEFLIYFQGNSAPDKSGLPSDRFSAERTGGSVSTLTIQRTQQEDSAVYLCASSARTGGLEKLFFGSGTQLSVL.

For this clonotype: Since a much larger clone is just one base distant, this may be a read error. CDR3 DNA sequence: TGTGCCAGCAGTAGGGGGCGGAACACAGATACGCAGTATTTT. Its translation is CASSRGRNTDTQYF. The chain joins TRBV28 to TRBJ2-3, with 7 bases lining up with TRBD1. CDR1 is MDHEN and CDR2 is SYDVKM in the germline V gene. V gave up 5 bases and J gave up 2 bases; unmatched junction bases: 4. This CDR3 comprises 14 residues.

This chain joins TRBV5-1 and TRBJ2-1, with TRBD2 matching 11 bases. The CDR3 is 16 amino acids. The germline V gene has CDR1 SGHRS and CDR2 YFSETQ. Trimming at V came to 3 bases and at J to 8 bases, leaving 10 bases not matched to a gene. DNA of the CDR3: TGCGCCAGCAGCTCCGCACTAGCGGGAGTTGCCTATGAGCAGTTCTTC. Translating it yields CASSSALAGVAYEQFF.

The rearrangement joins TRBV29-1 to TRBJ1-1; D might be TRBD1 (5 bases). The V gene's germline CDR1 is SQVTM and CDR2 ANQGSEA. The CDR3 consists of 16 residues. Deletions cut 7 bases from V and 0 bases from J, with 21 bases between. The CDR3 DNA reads TGCAGCGCCACCTCACTTTCCGGGACGGTGAACACTGAAGCTTTCTTT. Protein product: CSATSLSGTVNTEAFF.

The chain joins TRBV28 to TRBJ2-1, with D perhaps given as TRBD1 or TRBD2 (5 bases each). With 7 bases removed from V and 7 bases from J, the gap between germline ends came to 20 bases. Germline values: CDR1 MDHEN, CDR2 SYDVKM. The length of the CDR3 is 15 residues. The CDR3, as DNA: TGTGCCAGCAATCGCCCGGGACGGGGTTTGAATGAGCAGTTCTTC. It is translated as CASNRPGRGLNEQFF.

Here the CDR3 reads CASSRNLIGTSGSDTQYF. CDR3 sequence (DNA): TGTGCCAGCAGCCGAAACCTCATCGGGACTAGTGGTTCAGATACGCAGTATTTT. The chain combines TRBV5-8 with TRBJ2-3; TRBD2 matches 8 bases. Trimming removed 4 bases from V and 4 bases from J; junction bases left unmatched: 17. CDR1 and CDR2 from the germline V gene are SGHTS and YDEGEE. The CDR3 has 18 residues.

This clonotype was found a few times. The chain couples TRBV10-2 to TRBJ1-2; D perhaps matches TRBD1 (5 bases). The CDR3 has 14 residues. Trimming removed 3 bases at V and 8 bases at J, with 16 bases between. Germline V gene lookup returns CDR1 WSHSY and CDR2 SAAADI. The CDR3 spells CASSDKGAVGGYTF. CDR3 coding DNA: TGCGCCAGCAGTGACAAAGGGGCTGTCGGGGGCTACACCTTC.